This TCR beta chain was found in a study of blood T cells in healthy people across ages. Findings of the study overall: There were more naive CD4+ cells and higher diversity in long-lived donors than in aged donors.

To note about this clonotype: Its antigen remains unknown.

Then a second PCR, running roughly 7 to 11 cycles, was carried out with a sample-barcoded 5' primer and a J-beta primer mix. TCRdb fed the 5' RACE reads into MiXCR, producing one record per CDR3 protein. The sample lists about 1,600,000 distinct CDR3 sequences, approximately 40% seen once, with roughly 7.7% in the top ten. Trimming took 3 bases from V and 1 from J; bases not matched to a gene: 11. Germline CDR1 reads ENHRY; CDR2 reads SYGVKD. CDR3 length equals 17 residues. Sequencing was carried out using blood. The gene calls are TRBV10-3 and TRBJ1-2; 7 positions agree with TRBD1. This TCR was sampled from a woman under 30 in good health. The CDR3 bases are TGTGCCATCAGTGACGGAGTCAGGGGGGGGCTTAACTATGGCTACACCTTC. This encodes CAISDGVRGGLNYGYTF.